This TCR beta chain was recovered during a study of beta chain features in type 1 diabetes. General observations from the study: Type 1 diabetes patients had moderately but significantly shorter TCRB CDR3s in all four CD4+ subsets. Patients showed naive, central memory and Treg TCRB repertoires that appeared more similar than those of healthy donors.

This clone was found a few times. Its matching antigen is unknown. The authors reverse transcribed all of the isolated RNA, so sequencing captured expressed TCRB transcripts. The average output of naive, central memory and regulatory T cell samples was several million reads. The assay was immunoSEQ multiplex PCR, and TCRdb's table has in-frame clones only and misses some. Of around 140,000 clones in the sample, approximately 10% were seen once. Germline values: CDR1 GTSNPN, CDR2 SVGIG (reference sequence). The CDR3 loop spans 13 amino acids. The J segment lost 6 bases and the V segment lost 3 bases, leaving 8 bases of the junction unmatched.

The receptor comes from a man aged 25 to 40 with type 1 diabetes. The V call is TRBV30, the J call TRBJ2-7, with 7 bases fitting TRBD1. Sequenced sample: central memory CD4+ T cells from blood. The CDR3 spells CAWSGFNRGEQYF. The CDR3 region has the DNA TGTGCCTGGAGCGGATTTAACAGGGGCGAGCAGTACTTC.